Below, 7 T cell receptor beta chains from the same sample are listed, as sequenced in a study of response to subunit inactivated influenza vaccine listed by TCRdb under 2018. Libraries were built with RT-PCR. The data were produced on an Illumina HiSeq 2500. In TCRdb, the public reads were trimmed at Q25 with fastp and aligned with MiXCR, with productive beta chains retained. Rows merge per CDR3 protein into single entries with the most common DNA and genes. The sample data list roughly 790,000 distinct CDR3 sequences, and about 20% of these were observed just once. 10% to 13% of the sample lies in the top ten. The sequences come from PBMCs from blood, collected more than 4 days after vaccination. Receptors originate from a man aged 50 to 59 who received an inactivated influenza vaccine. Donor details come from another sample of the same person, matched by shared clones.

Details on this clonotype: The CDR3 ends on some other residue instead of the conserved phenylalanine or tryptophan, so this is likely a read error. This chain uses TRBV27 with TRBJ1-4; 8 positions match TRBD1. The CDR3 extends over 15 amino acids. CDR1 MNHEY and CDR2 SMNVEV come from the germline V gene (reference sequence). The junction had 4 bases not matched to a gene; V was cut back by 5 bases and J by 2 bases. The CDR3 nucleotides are TGTGCCAGCAGTAACCGACAGGGGACTAATGAAAAACTGTTTCTT. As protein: CASSNRQGTNEKLFL.

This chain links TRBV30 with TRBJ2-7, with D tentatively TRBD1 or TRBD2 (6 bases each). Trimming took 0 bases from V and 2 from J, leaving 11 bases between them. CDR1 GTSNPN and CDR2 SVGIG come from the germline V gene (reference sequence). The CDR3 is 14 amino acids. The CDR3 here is CAWSVLRDTYEQYF. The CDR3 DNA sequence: TGTGCCTGGAGTGTATTGCGGGACACCTACGAGCAGTACTTC.

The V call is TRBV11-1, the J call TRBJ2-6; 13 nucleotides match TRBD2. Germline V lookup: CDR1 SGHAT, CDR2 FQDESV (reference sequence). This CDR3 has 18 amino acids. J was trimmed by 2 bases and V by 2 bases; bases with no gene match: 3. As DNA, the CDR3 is TGTGCCAGCAGCTTAAAGGGACTAGCGGGAACTGGGGCCAACGTCCTGACTTTC. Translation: CASSLKGLAGTGANVLTF.

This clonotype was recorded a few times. The CDR3, as DNA: TGTGCCAGCAGTGAATCGATGGGCGATCAGCCCCAGCATTTT. Translated, it gives CASSESMGDQPQHF. The chain is built from TRBV25-1 and TRBJ1-5; D remains unclear. Trimming stripped 1 base from V and 5 bases from J, with 9 bases between. The CDR3 totals 14 residues. Per the germline V gene, CDR1 is MGHDK and CDR2 is SYGVNS. The whole variable domain, filled in from reference TRBV25-1 and TRBJ1-5, reads EADIYQTPRYLVIGTGKKITLECSQTMGHDKMYWYQQDPGMELHLIHYSYGVNSTEKGDLSSESTVSRIRTEHFPLTLESARPSHTSQYLCASSESMGDQPQHFGDGTRLSIL.

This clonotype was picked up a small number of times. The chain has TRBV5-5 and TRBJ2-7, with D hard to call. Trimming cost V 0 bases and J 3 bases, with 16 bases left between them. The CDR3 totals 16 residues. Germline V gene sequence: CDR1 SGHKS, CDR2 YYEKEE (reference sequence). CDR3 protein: CASSLEVGGYGYEQYF. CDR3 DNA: TGTGCCAGCAGCTTGGAGGTTGGTGGCTACGGCTACGAGCAGTACTTC.

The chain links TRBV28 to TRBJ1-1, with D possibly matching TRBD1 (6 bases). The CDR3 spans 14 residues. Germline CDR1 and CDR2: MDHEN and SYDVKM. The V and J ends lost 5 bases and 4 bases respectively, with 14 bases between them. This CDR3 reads CASSQRGGGTEAFF. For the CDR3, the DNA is TGTGCCAGCAGTCAGAGGGGGGGTGGCACTGAAGCTTTCTTT.

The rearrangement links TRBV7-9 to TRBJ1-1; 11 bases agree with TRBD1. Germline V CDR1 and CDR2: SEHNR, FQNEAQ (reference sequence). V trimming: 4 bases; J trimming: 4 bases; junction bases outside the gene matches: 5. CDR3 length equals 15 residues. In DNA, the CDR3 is TGTGCCAGCAGCTCTGGGACAGGGGGGAGCACTGAAGCTTTCTTT. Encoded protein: CASSSGTGGSTEAFF.